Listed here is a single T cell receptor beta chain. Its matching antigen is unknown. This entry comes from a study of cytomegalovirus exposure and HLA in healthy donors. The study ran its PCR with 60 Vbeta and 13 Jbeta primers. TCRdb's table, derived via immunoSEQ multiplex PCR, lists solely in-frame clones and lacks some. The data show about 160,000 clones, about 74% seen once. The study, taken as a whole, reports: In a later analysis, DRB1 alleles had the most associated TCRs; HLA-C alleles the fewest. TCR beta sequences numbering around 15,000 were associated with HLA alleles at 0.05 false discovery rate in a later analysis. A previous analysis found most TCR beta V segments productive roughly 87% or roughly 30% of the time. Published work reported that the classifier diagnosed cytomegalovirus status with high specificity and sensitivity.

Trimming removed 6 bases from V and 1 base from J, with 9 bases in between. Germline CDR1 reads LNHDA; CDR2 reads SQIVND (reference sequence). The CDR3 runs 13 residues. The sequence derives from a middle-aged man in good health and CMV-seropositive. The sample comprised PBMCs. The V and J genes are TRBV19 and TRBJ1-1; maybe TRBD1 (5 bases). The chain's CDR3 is CASSPRENTEAFF. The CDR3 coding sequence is TGTGCCAGTAGCCCCAGGGAGAACACTGAAGCTTTCTTT.